The 29 T cell receptor beta chains listed next were all sequenced from one sample in a study of blood T cell repertoires in COVID-19. Libraries were prepared by immunoSEQ multiplex PCR; TCRdb keeps only in-frame clonotypes and omits some of them. The sample records around 140,000 clones, about 87% being singletons. Sample: peripheral blood. Receptors originate from a human donor with COVID-19, enrolled during active disease. The donor label of this sample is uncertain.

For the CDR3, the DNA is TGTGCCAGCAGTGAAGCGCGCGATGGGACAGGGGGCGGGGGCTACACCTTC. Translated: CASSEARDGTGGGGYTF. The chain couples TRBV2 to TRBJ1-2; 12 positions match TRBD1. The CDR3 sequence is 17 residues long. Trimming cost V 0 bases and J 8 bases; bases outside gene matches: 10. Germline V gene data show CDR1 as SNHLY and CDR2 as FYNNEI.

Notes on this clone: A read error may produce the germline difference seen at one junction end. The chain combines TRBV6-5 with TRBJ1-5; TRBD1 is a possible D gene (5 bases). Germline CDR1 is MNHEY and CDR2 is SVGAGI. The CDR3 sequence is 12 residues long. The CDR3 sequence: CASSRPGLGCAF. The CDR3 coding sequence is TGTGCCAGCAGTAGACCAGGGCTAGGCTGTGCTTTT.

This chain uses TRBV14 with TRBJ1-2, with D hard to call. The CDR3 has 14 residues. Germline assignment: CDR1 SGHDN and CDR2 FVKESK. Trimming shortened V by 0 bases and J by 2 bases, and 7 bases separated the two germline ends. In DNA form, the CDR3 reads TGTGCCAGCAGCCAAGATCTCCCGAACTATGGCTACACCTTC. Its translation: CASSQDLPNYGYTF.

This clone was recorded a few times. V usage is TRBV7-9 and J usage is TRBJ2-1; TRBD2 matches 7 bases. In germline, CDR1 is SEHNR, CDR2 FQNEAQ (reference sequence). After removal of 5 bases from V and 9 bases from J, the junction contained 10 bases not matched to a gene. The CDR3 length is 14 residues. The CDR3 loop is CASSLSAPGGEQFF. The CDR3 nucleotides read TGTGCCAGCAGCCTTTCAGCCCCGGGAGGTGAGCAGTTCTTC.

V usage is TRBV13 and J usage is TRBJ2-5; D is perhaps TRBD2 (6 bases). This CDR3 comprises 13 residues. V was cut by 3 bases and J by 2 bases, with 7 bases left in between. CDR1 PRHDT and CDR2 FYEKMQ come from the germline V gene (reference sequence). The CDR3, as DNA: TGTGCCAGCAGCTTGGGAGGTCAAGAGACCCAGTACTTC. Residues: CASSLGGQETQYF. The whole variable domain, filled in from reference TRBV13 and TRBJ2-5, reads AAGVIQSPRHLIKEKRETATLKCYPIPRHDTVYWYQQGPGQDPQFLISFYEKMQSDKGSIPDRFSAQQFSDYHSELNMSSLELGDSALYFCASSLGGQETQYFGPGTRLLVL.

The chain couples TRBV9 to TRBJ1-6; TRBD1 is a possible D gene (6 bases). The germline CDR1 and CDR2 sequences are SGDLS and YYNGEE. Deletions cut 3 bases from V and 3 bases from J, with 16 bases between. The CDR3 has 17 amino acids. DNA for the CDR3: TGTGCCAGCAGCGAAGAACCCAGGGGTCTCTATAATTCACCCCTCCACTTT. As protein: CASSEEPRGLYNSPLHF. Variable domain in full (rest from reference TRBV9 and TRBJ1-6): DSGVTQTPKHLITATGQRVTLRCSPRSGDLSVYWYQQSLDQGLQFLIQYYNGEERAKGNILERFSAQQFPDLHSELNLSSLELGDSALYFCASSEEPRGLYNSPLHFGNGTRLTVT.

The chain uses TRBV15 and TRBJ1-1, with 8 bases identical to TRBD1. Trimming removed 8 bases from V and 1 base from J; junction bases left unmatched: 6. This CDR3 is 14 amino acids long. CDR1 and CDR2 from the germline V gene are LNHNV and YYDKDF (reference sequence). CDR3 sequence (DNA): TGTGCCACCGAGTTGGACAGGGCGAACACTGAAGCTTTCTTT. Protein sequence: CATELDRANTEAFF.

The chain employs TRBV19 and TRBJ2-5; TRBD1 aligns across 8 bases. CDR3 length: 17 residues. The trim removed 5 bases at V and 2 bases at J, leaving 13 bases unmatched. Germline values: CDR1 LNHDA, CDR2 SQIVND (reference sequence). The CDR3 spells CASSPSIGQGEQETQYF. DNA of the CDR3: TGTGCCAGTAGTCCTTCTATCGGACAGGGAGAACAAGAGACCCAGTACTTC.

The chain employs TRBV11-1 and TRBJ1-1, with 10 bases identical to TRBD1. Germline trimming cut 5 bases from V and 5 bases from J; bases unmatched to any gene: 5. Per germline, CDR1 SGHAT and CDR2 FQDESV (reference sequence). CDR3 length equals 14 residues. The CDR3 DNA follows: TGTGCCAGCAGCACGGGACAGGGGAGAACTGAAGCTTTCTTT. This sequence encodes CASSTGQGRTEAFF.

The genes are TRBV10-3 and TRBJ2-5, with 12 nucleotides matching TRBD2. V was pared by 10 bases and J by 5 bases, with 5 bases of the junction left unmatched. Germline CDR1 is ENHRY and CDR2 is SYGVKD. The CDR3 loop spans 13 amino acids. The CDR3 sequence: CATLAGGPETQYF. CDR3 nucleotides: TGTGCCACCCTAGCGGGGGGGCCGGAGACCCAGTACTTC.

The rearrangement links TRBV9 to TRBJ2-2; TRBD2 aligns across 11 bases. The CDR3 is 16 amino acids. J was trimmed by 5 bases and V by 4 bases; bases with no gene match: 7. The germline V gene has CDR1 SGDLS and CDR2 YYNGEE. CDR3 DNA: TGTGCCAGCAGCATTACTAGCGGGGGTCGAACCGGGGAGCTGTTTTTT. Amino acids: CASSITSGGRTGELFF.

The CDR3 loop is CASSPGSGYGYTF. CDR3 DNA sequence: TGTGCCAGCTCACCAGGATCAGGGTATGGCTACACCTTC. The genes are TRBV18 and TRBJ1-2, with a possible D match to TRBD1 (5 bases). Germline V gene sequence: CDR1 KGHSH, CDR2 LQKENI. The CDR3 loop spans 13 amino acids. Trimming left V 2 bases short and J 5 bases short, with 9 bases between.

J is TRBJ2-4 and V is TRBV2; a weak D match, TRBD2 (5 bases). Trimming shortened V by 6 bases and J by 1 base, and 16 bases separated the two germline ends. Germline assignment: CDR1 SNHLY and CDR2 FYNNEI. CDR3 length: 16 residues. In DNA form, the CDR3 reads TGTGCCAGCAGGGACTCAGCCGGGGTGGCCAAAAACATTCAGTACTTC. Translating gives CASRDSAGVAKNIQYF.

CDR3 nucleotides: TGTGCCAGCAGCCCCGGGACAGGGATCTCCTACGAGCAGTACTTC. It yields the protein CASSPGTGISYEQYF. The V call is TRBV7-6, the J call TRBJ2-7; 9 bases are shared with TRBD1. Unmatched junction bases numbered 5, after V lost 5 bases and J lost 0 bases. This CDR3 is built from 15 residues. Germline loops: CDR1 SGHVS, CDR2 FNYEAQ.

The rearrangement links TRBV2 to TRBJ2-5; D possibly corresponds to TRBD2 (7 bases). The CDR3 has 12 residues. The germline V and J ends were trimmed by 7 bases and 4 bases, with 10 bases remaining between them. Looked up from germline, CDR1 is SNHLY and CDR2 is FYNNEI. Here the CDR3 DNA reads TGTGCCAGCACTCGGGGGGCAGAGACCCAGTACTTC. Translating gives CASTRGAETQYF.

The chain uses TRBV5-6 and TRBJ2-5, with 9 nucleotides matching TRBD2. CDR3 length equals 17 residues. Losses at the gene ends were 2 bases for V and 5 bases for J; bases not matched to a gene: 13. From germline, CDR1 is SGHDT and CDR2 YYEEEE. CDR3 loop: CASSLGGGRAGWETQYF. The CDR3 nucleotides are TGTGCCAGCAGCTTAGGTGGCGGGAGGGCCGGGTGGGAGACCCAGTACTTC. Filled out from reference TRBV5-6 and TRBJ2-5, the complete variable domain reads DAGVTQSPTHLIKTRGQQVTLRCSPKSGHDTVSWYQQALGQGPQFIFQYYEEEERQRGNFPDRFSGHQFPNYSSELNVNALLLGDSALYLCASSLGGGRAGWETQYFGPGTRLLVL.

The V and J genes are TRBV7-2 and TRBJ2-1; TRBD2 is a possible D gene (6 bases). CDR3 size: 15 residues. V lost 3 bases to trimming and J lost 2 bases, with 11 bases between them. Germline CDR1 SGHTA, CDR2 FQGNSA. The CDR3 sequence is CASSFPGLPYNEQFF. The CDR3 DNA is TGTGCCAGCAGCTTCCCGGGACTCCCCTACAATGAGCAGTTCTTC.

The chain joins TRBV5-4 to TRBJ1-2; TRBD1 aligns across 10 bases. Germline V gene data show CDR1 as SGHNT and CDR2 as YYREEE (reference sequence). The V segment lost 2 bases and the J segment 5 bases; nucleotides outside the gene matches: 6. CDR3 size: 15 residues. The CDR3 protein is CASSLDRGQGYGYTF. The DNA of the CDR3 is TGTGCCAGCAGCTTAGACAGGGGGCAGGGGTATGGCTACACCTTC.

The chain couples TRBV3-1 (or the pseudogene TRBV3-2) to TRBJ1-1, with 7 nucleotides matching TRBD1. The germline V gene encodes CDR1 LGHDT and CDR2 YNNKEL (reference sequence). The CDR3 totals 15 residues. Germline trimming cut 3 bases from V and 6 bases from J; bases unmatched to any gene: 10. CDR3 protein: CASSHDFRGKAEAFF. CDR3 sequence (DNA): TGTGCCAGCAGCCACGATTTCAGGGGGAAGGCTGAAGCTTTCTTT.

The chain employs TRBV27 and TRBJ2-5; 16 nucleotides line up with TRBD2. The V and J ends lost 4 bases and 5 bases, in that order; junction bases with no gene match: 7. The CDR3 is 17 residues long. The germline CDR1 and CDR2 sequences are MNHEY and SMNVEV (reference sequence). CDR3 bases: TGTGCCAGCAGTTCGTTCGCGGGACTAGCGGGAGGGGAGACCCAGTACTTC. The encoded protein is CASSSFAGLAGGETQYF.

The chain is built from TRBV7-2 and TRBJ2-3, with TRBD2 matching over 8 bases. Germline V gives CDR1 SGHTA, CDR2 FQGNSA. Trimming removed 2 bases from V and 5 bases from J; junction bases left unmatched: 12. CDR3 length: 17 amino acids. CDR3 nucleotide sequence: TGTGCCAGCAGCTTACTCGGAGTAGCGGGGACCCGAGATACGCAGTATTTT. It codes for CASSLLGVAGTRDTQYF.

This sequence joins TRBV7-3 and TRBJ2-7, with 12 bases lining up with TRBD2. CDR3 length: 16 residues. Germline CDR1 and CDR2: SGHTA and FQGTGA. The trim removed 5 bases at V and 6 bases at J, leaving 11 bases unmatched. This CDR3 is CASSPNPSGRGGEQYF. The CDR3 nucleotides are TGTGCCAGCAGCCCAAACCCTAGCGGGAGGGGGGGCGAGCAGTACTTC.

This clone has only a few counts. This chain links TRBV6-6 with TRBJ1-6; tentative D call: TRBD1 (6 bases). The CDR3 runs 14 residues. The germline gives CDR1 MNHNY, CDR2 SVGAGI (reference sequence). V lost 6 bases to trimming and J lost 7 bases, with 13 bases between them. DNA for the CDR3: TGTGCCAGCAGCCCCTCAGGGGCGAATTCACCCCTCCACTTT. It codes for CASSPSGANSPLHF.

This CDR3 is CASTRTESYGYTF. The CDR3 region has the DNA TGTGCCAGCACCCGAACAGAGTCATATGGCTACACCTTC. J is TRBJ1-2 and V is TRBV6-5; no clear D. The CDR3 extends over 13 amino acids. The ends were cut back, 7 bases at V and 5 bases at J, with 14 bases in the middle. Germline V gives CDR1 MNHEY, CDR2 SVGAGI.

V and J are TRBV10-3 and TRBJ1-4; D call uncertain. Germline V lookup: CDR1 ENHRY, CDR2 SYGVKD. Trimming pared 8 bases from V and 0 bases from J, leaving 19 bases between. The CDR3 is 17 residues long. The CDR3 DNA is TGTGCCATCTCGCAGTTCTCGGGAGTTGCAACTAATGAAAAACTGTTTTTT. It codes for CAISQFSGVATNEKLFF.

There are a few counts of this clone. This chain links TRBV7-8 with TRBJ2-7, with TRBD1 matching over 7 bases. Germline CDR1 is SGHVS and CDR2 is FQNEAQ. J lost 7 bases, V lost 2 bases, and 11 bases had no gene match. The CDR3 has 15 residues. CDR3 bases: TGTGCCAGCAGCTTATCCTCCAGGGGGTTGGGGGAGCAGTACTTC. Protein product: CASSLSSRGLGEQYF.

The chain couples TRBV5-4 to TRBJ1-1; TRBD1 matches at 9 bases. Germline V gene lookup returns CDR1 SGHNT and CDR2 YYREEE (reference sequence). CDR3 length: 12 residues. The V and J ends lost 4 bases and 12 bases, in that order; junction bases with no gene match: 7. Here the CDR3 DNA reads TGTGCCAGCAGCAGGGACAGGGATAGGACTTTCTTT. Protein product: CASSRDRDRTFF.

The chain's CDR3 is CASSLRTGGNYEQYF. CDR3 sequence (DNA): TGTGCCAGCAGTCTCAGGACAGGGGGGAATTACGAGCAGTACTTC. V is TRBV6-6 and J is TRBJ2-7; 10 nucleotides agree with TRBD1. V dropped 5 bases and J dropped 4; count of bases not matched to a gene: 8. The CDR3 spans 15 residues. CDR1 and CDR2 (germline): MNHNY, SVGAGI (reference sequence).

The rearrangement joins TRBV3-1 (or the pseudogene TRBV3-2) to TRBJ2-7; the match to TRBD1 covers 7 bases. CDR1 LGHDT and CDR2 YNNKEL come from the germline V gene (reference sequence). The CDR3 consists of 14 residues. V shed 1 base, J shed 6 bases, and the junction held 6 bases outside the gene matches. The CDR3 DNA reads as TGTGCCAGCAGCCAAGGGACAGGCATCCGCGAGCAGTACTTC. This sequence encodes CASSQGTGIREQYF.